This T cell receptor (beta chain) was identified in a study of T cells in Graves' hyperthyroidism and ophthalmopathy. Study findings and constraints: Most clonotypes expanded in thyroid above 0.001 were likewise present in blood.

The CDR3 runs to 16 residues. Germline CDR1 SEHNR, CDR2 FQNEAQ (reference sequence). Trimming removed 3 bases at V and 4 bases at J, with 17 bases between. Uncontrolled infection, other autoimmune disease, pregnancy or lactation disqualified patients from enrolment. In making diagnoses, clinical symptoms, serum thyroxine and TRAb, thyroid ultrasound and orbital computed tomography were all used. RNA transcripts were the template for amplifying TCR beta CDR3 regions. First-round RT-PCR of the TCR CDR3 relied on the HTBI primer set. TCRdb independently ran MiXCR on the multiplex PCR reads; one entry per CDR3 protein. The repertoire holds roughly 500,000 distinct CDR3 sequences, approximately 44% seen once, with around a fifth in the top ten. Comments on this clonotype: What it binds is unknown.

Specimen: peripheral blood or thyroid tissue (not recorded which). The sequence came from an adult woman with Graves' disease, either hyperthyroidism or ophthalmopathy (not recorded which). This rearrangement joins TRBV7-9 to TRBJ2-3; D is perhaps TRBD2 (6 bases). In nucleotides, the CDR3 is TGTGCCAGCAGCTTCCGCGGGGCTTTAGGCGCAGATACGCAGTATTTT. This gives the protein CASSFRGALGADTQYF.